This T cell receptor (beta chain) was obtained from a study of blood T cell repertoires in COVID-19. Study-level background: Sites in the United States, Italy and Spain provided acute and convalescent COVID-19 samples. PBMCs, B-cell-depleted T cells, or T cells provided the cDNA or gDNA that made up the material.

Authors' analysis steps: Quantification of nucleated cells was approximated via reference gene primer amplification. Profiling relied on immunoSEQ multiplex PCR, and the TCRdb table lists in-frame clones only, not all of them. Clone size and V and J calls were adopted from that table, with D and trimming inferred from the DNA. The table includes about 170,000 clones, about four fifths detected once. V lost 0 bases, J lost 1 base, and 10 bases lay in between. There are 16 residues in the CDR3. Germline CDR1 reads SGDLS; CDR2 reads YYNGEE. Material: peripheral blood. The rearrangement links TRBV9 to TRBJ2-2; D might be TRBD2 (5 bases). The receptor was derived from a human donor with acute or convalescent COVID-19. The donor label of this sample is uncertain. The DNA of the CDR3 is TGTGCCAGCAGCGTAGTAGCGTCAGTGAACACCGGGGAGCTGTTTTTT. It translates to CASSVVASVNTGELFF.